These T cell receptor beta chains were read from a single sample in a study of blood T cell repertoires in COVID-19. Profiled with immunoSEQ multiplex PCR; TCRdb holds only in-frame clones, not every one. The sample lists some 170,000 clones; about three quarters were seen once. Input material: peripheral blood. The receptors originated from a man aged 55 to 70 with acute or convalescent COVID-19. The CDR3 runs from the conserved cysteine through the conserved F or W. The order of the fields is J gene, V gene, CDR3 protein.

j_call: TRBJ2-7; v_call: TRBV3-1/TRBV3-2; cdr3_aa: CASSQFVHEQYF
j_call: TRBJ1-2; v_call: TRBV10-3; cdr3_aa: CAIREADREFGYTF
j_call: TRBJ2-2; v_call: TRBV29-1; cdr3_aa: CSVTGTGGPGELFF
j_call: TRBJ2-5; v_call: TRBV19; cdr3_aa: CASSMGGGETQYF
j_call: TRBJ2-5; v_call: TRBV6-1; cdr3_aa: CASREGQGKETQYF
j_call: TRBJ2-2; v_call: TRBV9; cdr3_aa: CASSILGQGYTGELFF
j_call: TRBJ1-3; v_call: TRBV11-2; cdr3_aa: CASSLGLGSGNTIYF
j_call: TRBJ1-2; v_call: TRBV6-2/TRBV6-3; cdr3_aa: CASSFAGENYGYTF
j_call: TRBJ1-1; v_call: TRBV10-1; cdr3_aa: CASSNRVNTEAFF
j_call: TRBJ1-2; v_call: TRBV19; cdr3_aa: CASSLQNYGYTF
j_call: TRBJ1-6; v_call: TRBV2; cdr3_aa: CASSLSSSYNSPLHF
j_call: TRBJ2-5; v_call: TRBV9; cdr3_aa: CASSPGTSGGQETQYF
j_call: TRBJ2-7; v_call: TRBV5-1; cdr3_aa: CASSLESSSYEQYF
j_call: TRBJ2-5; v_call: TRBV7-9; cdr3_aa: CASIEGGETQYF
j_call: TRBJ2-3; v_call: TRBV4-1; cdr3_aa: CASSPWTGRDTQYF
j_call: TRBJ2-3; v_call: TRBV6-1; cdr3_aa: CASSAIAGVGADTQYF
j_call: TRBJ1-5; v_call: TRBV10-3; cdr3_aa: CAISGGGNQPQHF
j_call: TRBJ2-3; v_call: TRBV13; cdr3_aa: CASLLLTSGVTDTQYF
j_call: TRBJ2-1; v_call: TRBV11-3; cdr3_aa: CASSLEGGGEQFF
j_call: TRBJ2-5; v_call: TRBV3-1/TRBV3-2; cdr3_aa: CASTEGARETQYF
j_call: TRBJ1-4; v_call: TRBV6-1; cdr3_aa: CASSEGRQGSEKLFF
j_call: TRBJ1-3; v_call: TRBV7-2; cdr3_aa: CASSQLRTDPRPSGNTIYF
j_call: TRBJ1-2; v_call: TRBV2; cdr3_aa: CASSDWGENYGYTF
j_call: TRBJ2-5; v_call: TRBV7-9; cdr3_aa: CASSSVRETQYF
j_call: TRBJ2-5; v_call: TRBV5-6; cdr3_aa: CASSWRTSGDLGETQYF
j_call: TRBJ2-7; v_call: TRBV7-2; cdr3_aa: CASSPAHGYEQYF
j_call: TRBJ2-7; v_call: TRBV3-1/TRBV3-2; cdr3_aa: CASSQDGTGSRNEQYF
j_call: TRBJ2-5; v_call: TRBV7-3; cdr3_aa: CASSPGGGQETQYF
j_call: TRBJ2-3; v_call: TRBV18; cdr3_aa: CASSLGQLTSTDTQYF